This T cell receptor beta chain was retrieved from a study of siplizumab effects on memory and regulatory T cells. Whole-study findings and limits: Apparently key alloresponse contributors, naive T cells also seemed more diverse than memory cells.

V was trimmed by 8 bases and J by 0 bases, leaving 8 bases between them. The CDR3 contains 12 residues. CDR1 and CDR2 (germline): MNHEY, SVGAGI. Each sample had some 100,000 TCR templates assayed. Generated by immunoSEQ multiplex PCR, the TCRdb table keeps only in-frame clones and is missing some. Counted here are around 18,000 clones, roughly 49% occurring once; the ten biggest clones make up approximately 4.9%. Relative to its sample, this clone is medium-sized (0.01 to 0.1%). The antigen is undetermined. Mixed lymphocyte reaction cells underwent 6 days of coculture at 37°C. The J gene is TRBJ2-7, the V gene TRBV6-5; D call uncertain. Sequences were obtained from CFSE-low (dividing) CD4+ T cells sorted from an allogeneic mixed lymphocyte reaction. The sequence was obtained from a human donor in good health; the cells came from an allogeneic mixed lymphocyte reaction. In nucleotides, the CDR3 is TGTGCCAGCCGGACCAACTCCTACGAGCAGTACTTC. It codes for CASRTNSYEQYF.